Listed here are 9 T cell receptor beta chains from one sample, sequenced in a study of early stage breast cancer tumors. Repertoires were generated with immunoSEQ multiplex PCR, while TCRdb's copy carries only in-frame clones and drops some. The sample holds about 72,000 clones, 79% seen once. Sequencing used blood. The receptor set was obtained from a person in their 60s with breast cancer.

The V gene is TRBV7-8, the J gene TRBJ1-3; D is unresolved. V shed 5 bases and J shed 2 bases, with 16 bases lying between them. The CDR3 totals 16 residues. In germline, CDR1 is SGHVS, CDR2 FQNEAQ. CDR3 bases: TGTGCCAGCAGCGATAGACACGTATCAGCTGGAAACACCATATATTTT. Residues: CASSDRHVSAGNTIYF.

The genes are TRBV5-1 and TRBJ2-1; weak D call: TRBD2 (5 bases). Trimming took off 7 bases at V and 8 bases at J, with 19 bases between the two ends. The CDR3 length is 14 residues. Germline V gene sequence: CDR1 SGHRS, CDR2 YFSETQ. The CDR3 is CASCRASFSDEQFF. The DNA of the CDR3 is TGCGCCAGCTGTAGAGCTAGCTTTAGTGATGAGCAGTTCTTC.

The chain carries TRBV14 and TRBJ2-3; D unclear. The CDR3 is made up of 17 amino acids. Trimming took 1 base from V and 1 from J, leaving 15 bases between them. The germline gives CDR1 SGHDN, CDR2 FVKESK. The CDR3 nucleotides read TGTGCCAGCAGCCAAGGTGGCGTGTACAGCGGCACAGATACGCAGTATTTT. Translated, it gives CASSQGGVYSGTDTQYF.

The chain has TRBV10-3 and TRBJ1-2, with unresolved D. V was trimmed by 0 bases and J by 8 bases, leaving 13 bases between them. This CDR3 has 14 amino acids. Germline values: CDR1 ENHRY, CDR2 SYGVKD. The CDR3 DNA sequence: TGTGCCATCAGTGAGTCAGAACCGGGTCGCGGCTACACCTTC. This sequence encodes CAISESEPGRGYTF.

The chain joins TRBV19 to TRBJ1-5; D is ambiguous. V lost 7 bases, J lost 4 bases, and 11 bases lay in between. The CDR3 spans 13 residues. CDR1 and CDR2 (germline): LNHDA, SQIVND (reference sequence). CDR3 sequence: CASTGLPNQPQHF. The CDR3 nucleotides are TGTGCCAGTACCGGTCTTCCAAATCAGCCCCAGCATTTT.

The genes are TRBV5-1 and TRBJ2-1, with 8 nucleotides matching TRBD2. J gave up 0 bases and V 6 bases, and 8 bases lay outside the gene matches. The CDR3 length is 16 residues. CDR1 is SGHRS and CDR2 is YFSETQ in the germline V gene. CDR3 protein: CASMAAGGASYNEQFF. The CDR3 DNA reads TGCGCCAGCATGGCGGCGGGGGGCGCCTCCTACAATGAGCAGTTCTTC.

The rearrangement joins TRBV18 to TRBJ1-1, with D tentatively TRBD1 (5 bases). The CDR3 covers 14 residues. With 3 bases removed from V and 8 bases from J, the gap between germline ends came to 16 bases. Per the germline V gene, CDR1 is KGHSH and CDR2 is LQKENI. CDR3: CASSPDRGKTEAFF. CDR3 DNA sequence: TGTGCCAGCTCACCCGACAGAGGGAAAACCGAAGCTTTCTTT.

The V call is TRBV14, the J call TRBJ1-1; 9 bases fit TRBD1. Germline CDR1 reads SGHDN; CDR2 reads FVKESK. V lost 3 bases to trimming and J lost 10 bases; unmatched junction nucleotides: 6. CDR3 length equals 13 residues. In DNA form, the CDR3 reads TGTGCCAGCAGCCAGACTCAACAGGGGGCAGCTTTCTTT. This translates into CASSQTQQGAAFF.

The rearrangement links TRBV28 to TRBJ2-5, with D possibly matching TRBD2 (6 bases). The CDR3 contains 14 residues. CDR1 is MDHEN and CDR2 is SYDVKM in the germline V gene. V was clipped by 1 base and J by 0 bases, with 6 bases between them. CDR3 region: CASSLSGDQETQYF. CDR3 nucleotide sequence: TGTGCCAGCAGTTTATCGGGGGACCAAGAGACCCAGTACTTC.